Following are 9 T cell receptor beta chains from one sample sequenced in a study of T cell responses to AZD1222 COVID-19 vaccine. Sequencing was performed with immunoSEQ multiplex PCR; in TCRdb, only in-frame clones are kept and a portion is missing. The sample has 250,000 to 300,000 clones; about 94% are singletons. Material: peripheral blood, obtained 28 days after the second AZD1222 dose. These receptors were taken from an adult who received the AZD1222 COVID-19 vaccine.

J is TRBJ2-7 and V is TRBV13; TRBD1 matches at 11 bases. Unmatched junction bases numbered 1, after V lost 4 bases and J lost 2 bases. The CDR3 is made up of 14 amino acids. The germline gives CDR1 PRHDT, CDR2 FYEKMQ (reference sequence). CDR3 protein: CASSSGQGAYEQYF. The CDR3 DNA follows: TGTGCCAGCAGCTCGGGACAGGGGGCCTACGAGCAGTACTTC.

DNA of the CDR3: TGCGCCAGCAGTGAGTCGGGACGGGAAAAACTGTTTTTT. Translated: CASSESGREKLFF. The V and J genes are TRBV10-1 and TRBJ1-4; TRBD1 is a possible D gene (5 bases). V lost 0 bases and J lost 8, with 7 bases in between. The CDR3 sequence is 13 residues long. From germline, CDR1 is WNHNN and CDR2 SYGVQD (reference sequence).

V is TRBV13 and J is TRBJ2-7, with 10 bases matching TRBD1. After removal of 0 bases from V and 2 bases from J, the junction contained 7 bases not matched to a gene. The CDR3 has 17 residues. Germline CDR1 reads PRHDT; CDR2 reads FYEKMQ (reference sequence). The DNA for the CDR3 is TGTGCCAGCAGCTTAGGCCTGGGACAGGGGAGGCCCTACGAGCAGTACTTC. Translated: CASSLGLGQGRPYEQYF.

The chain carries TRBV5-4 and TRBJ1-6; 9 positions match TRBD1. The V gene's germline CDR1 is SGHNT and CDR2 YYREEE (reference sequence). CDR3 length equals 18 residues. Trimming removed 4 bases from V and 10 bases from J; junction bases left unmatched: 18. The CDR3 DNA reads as TGTGCCAGCAGCGCCGGTTCTTCCACAGGGGGCTTGGTATCACCCCTCCACTTT. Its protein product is CASSAGSSTGGLVSPLHF.

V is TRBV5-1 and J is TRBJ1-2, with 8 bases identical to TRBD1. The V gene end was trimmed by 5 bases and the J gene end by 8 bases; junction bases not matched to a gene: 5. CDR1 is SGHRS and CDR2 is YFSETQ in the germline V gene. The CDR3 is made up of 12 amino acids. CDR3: CASRGRGRGYTF. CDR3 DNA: TGCGCCAGCAGAGGCAGGGGGCGAGGCTACACCTTC.

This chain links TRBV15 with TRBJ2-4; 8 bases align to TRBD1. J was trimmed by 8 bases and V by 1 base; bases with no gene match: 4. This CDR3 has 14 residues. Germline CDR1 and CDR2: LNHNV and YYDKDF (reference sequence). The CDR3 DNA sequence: TGTGCCACCAGCAGAGGTACAGGGGGAGACATTCAGTACTTC. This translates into CATSRGTGGDIQYF.

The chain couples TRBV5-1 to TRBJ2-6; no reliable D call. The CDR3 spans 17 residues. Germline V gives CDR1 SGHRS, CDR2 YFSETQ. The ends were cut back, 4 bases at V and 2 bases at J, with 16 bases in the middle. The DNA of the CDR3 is TGCGCCAGCAGCCCCACCTTAGACCACCCTGGGGCCAACGTCCTGACTTTC. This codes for CASSPTLDHPGANVLTF.

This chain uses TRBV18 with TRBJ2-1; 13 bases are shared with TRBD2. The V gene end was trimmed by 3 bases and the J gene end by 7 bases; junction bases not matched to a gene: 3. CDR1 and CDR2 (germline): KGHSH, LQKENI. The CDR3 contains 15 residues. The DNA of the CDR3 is TGTGCCAGCTCACCCGGGACTAGCGGGACAAATGAGCAGTTCTTC. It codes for CASSPGTSGTNEQFF.

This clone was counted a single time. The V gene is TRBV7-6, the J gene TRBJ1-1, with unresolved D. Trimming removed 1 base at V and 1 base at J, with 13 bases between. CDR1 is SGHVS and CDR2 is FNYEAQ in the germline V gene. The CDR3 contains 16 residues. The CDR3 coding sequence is TGTGCCAGCAGCTTAGTGAGTCCAGAACCGAACACTGAAGCTTTCTTT. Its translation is CASSLVSPEPNTEAFF.